One T cell receptor beta chain is described in this entry. Those enrolled, adults aged roughly 18 to 95 years, came from about 24 US areas. Germline values: CDR1 DFQATT, CDR2 SNEGSKA (reference sequence). This CDR3 has 11 residues. V gave up 6 bases and J gave up 15 bases, with 18 bases separating them. The sample belongs to a study of blood T cell repertoires in COVID-19. For the study at large: The United States, Italy and Spain provided the acute and convalescent COVID-19 samples. PBMCs, B-cell-depleted T cells, or T cells were the source of the cDNA or gDNA that made up the material.

In the original processing: Nucleated cell number was recorded as an estimate derived from reference gene primer amplification. Repertoires were generated with immunoSEQ multiplex PCR, while TCRdb's copy carries only in-frame clones and drops some. V and J calls and clone size come straight from that table; D and trimming were deduced from the DNA. The table shows about 150,000 clones, with approximately 80% occurring only once. This clonotype was obtained from a man aged 45-65 years who had recovered from COVID-19. This sequence joins TRBV20-1 and TRBJ2-1, with TRBD2 as a possible D gene (7 bases). Sequencing was performed on PBMCs or T cells enriched from blood (not recorded which). The CDR3 is CSASGGLLPFF. CDR3 sequence (DNA): TGCAGTGCGTCGGGGGGCCTATTACCGTTCTTC.